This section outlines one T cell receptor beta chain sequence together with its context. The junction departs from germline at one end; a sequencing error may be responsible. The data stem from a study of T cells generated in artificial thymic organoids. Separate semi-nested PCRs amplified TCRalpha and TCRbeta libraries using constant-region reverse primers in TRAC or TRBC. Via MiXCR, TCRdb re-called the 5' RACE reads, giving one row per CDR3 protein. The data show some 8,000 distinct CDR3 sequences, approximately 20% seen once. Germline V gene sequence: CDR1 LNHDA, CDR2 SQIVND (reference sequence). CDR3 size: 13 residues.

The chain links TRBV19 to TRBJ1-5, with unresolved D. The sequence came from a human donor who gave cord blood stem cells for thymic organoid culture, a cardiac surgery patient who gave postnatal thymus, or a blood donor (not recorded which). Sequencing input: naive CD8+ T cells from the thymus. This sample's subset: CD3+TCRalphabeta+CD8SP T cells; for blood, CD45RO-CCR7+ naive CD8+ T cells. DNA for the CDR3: TGTGCCAGTAGCCTTAACGTCTATCAGCTCCAGCATTTT. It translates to CASSLNVYQLQHF.